The T cell receptor (beta chain) under discussion was sequenced for a study of T cells in Graves' hyperthyroidism and ophthalmopathy. For the study at large: The initial diagnosis was the point when peripheral blood was collected, ahead of any treatment.

CDR1 and CDR2 from the germline V gene are MNHEY and SVGAGI. Trimming took off 2 bases at V and 5 bases at J, with 16 bases between the two ends. The CDR3 sequence is 15 residues long. Regions amplified from RNA transcripts were the TCR beta CDR3 regions. HTBI primers were employed in a first-round RT-PCR of the TCR CDR3. TCRdb reanalysed the multiplex PCR reads using MiXCR and keeps one entry per CDR3 protein. This table holds around 300,000 distinct CDR3 sequences, 13% found once. Study results and limitations: Clonotypes that were expanded in thyroid above 0.001 mostly appeared in blood too.

This clonotype was detected many times. Antigen: not known. Each patient was aged 18 to 65 and had newly diagnosed hyperthyroidism of under 2 months' duration. Pregnant or lactating patients were excluded, as were those with uncontrolled infection or other autoimmune disease. Sample: blood. The rearrangement uses TRBV6-5 and TRBJ2-7, with D uncertain. The clonotype originates from a woman in her thirties with Graves' hyperthyroidism that later progressed to Graves' ophthalmopathy. CDR3 sequence (DNA): TGTGCCAGCAGTTACATGGGGATCCCGCAGGACGAGCAGTACTTC. It encodes CASSYMGIPQDEQYF.